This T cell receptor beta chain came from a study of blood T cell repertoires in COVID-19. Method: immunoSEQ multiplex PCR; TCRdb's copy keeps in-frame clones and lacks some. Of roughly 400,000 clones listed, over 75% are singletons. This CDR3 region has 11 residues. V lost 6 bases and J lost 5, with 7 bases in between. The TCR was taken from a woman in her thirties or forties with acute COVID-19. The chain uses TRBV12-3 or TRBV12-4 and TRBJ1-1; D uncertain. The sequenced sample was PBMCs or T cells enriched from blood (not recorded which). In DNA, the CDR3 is TGTGCCAGCAGCTCCTATACTGAAGCTTTCTTT. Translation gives CASSSYTEAFF.